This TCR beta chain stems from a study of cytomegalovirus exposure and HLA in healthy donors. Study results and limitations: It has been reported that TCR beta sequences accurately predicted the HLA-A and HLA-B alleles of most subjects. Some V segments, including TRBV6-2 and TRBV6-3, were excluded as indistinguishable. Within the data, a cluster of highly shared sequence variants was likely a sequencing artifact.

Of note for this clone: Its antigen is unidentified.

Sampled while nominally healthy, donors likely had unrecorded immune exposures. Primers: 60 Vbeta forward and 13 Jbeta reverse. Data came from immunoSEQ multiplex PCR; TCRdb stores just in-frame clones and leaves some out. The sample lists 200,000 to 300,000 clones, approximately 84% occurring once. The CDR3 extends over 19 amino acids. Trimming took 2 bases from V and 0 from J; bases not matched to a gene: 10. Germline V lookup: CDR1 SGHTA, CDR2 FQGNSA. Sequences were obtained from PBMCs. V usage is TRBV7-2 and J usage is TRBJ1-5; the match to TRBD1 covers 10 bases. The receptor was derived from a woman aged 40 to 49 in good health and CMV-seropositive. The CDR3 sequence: CASSLKSGTGELSNQPQHF. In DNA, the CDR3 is TGTGCCAGCAGCTTAAAATCTGGGACAGGGGAACTTAGCAATCAGCCCCAGCATTTT.